Listed below are T cell receptor beta chains from one sample, sequenced in a study of cytomegalovirus exposure and HLA in healthy donors. Assay used: immunoSEQ multiplex PCR; TCRdb lists only in-frame clones, some missing. Among 180,000 or so clones listed, roughly 10% were seen once. Material for sequencing was PBMCs. The receptors here all came from a woman aged 30 to 39 in good health and CMV-seropositive. Each CDR3 is given with its conserved first and last residue. The D gene is left open where the match is weak. Part of the rows lack a size; the others show once, few, many or a class for expanded clones.

j_gene,d_gene,abundance,v_gene,CDR3aa,CDR3nt
TRBJ2-3,TRBD2,.,TRBV18,CASSPFGQAGGSDTQYF,TGTGCCAGCTCACCGTTCGGTCAAGCGGGAGGCTCAGATACGCAGTATTTT
TRBJ2-1,TRBD2,.,TRBV7-9,CASSPLAGVSYNEQFF,TGTGCCAGCAGTCCTCTAGCGGGAGTTTCTTACAATGAGCAGTTCTTC
TRBJ2-1,.,few,TRBV5-1,CASSGSYNEQFF,TGCGCCAGCAGCGGGAGTTACAATGAGCAGTTCTTC
TRBJ2-1,TRBD2,.,TRBV19,CASSITGGVYEQFF,TGTGCCAGTAGTATCACGGGAGGGGTCTATGAGCAGTTCTTC
TRBJ2-7,TRBD1,.,TRBV5-1,CASSLGQGISYEQYF,TGCGCCAGCAGCCTAGGACAGGGGATCTCCTACGAGCAGTACTTC
TRBJ2-7,.,.,TRBV13,CASSSRQGGNEQYF,TGTGCCAGCAGCTCAAGACAGGGAGGTAACGAGCAGTACTTC
TRBJ2-4,.,few,TRBV6-1,CASSEAADIQYF,TGTGCCAGCAGTGAGGCGGCGGACATTCAGTACTTC
TRBJ2-7,TRBD2,medium-sized,TRBV19,CASSISGTSVSYEQYF,TGTGCCAGTAGTATATCAGGGACTAGCGTGTCCTACGAGCAGTACTTC
TRBJ2-1,.,few,TRBV5-1,CASTDSGVSYNEQFF,TGCGCCAGCACCGACTCGGGGGTTTCCTACAATGAGCAGTTCTTC
TRBJ2-7,TRBD2,few,TRBV6-1,CASSEELADYEQYF,TGTGCCAGCAGTGAAGAGCTAGCGGACTACGAGCAGTACTTC
TRBJ2-1,.,.,TRBV27,CASSSFWRSSYNEQFF,.
TRBJ1-4,.,.,TRBV27,CASRWTATNEKLFF,TGTGCCAGCAGATGGACAGCCACTAATGAAAAACTGTTTTTT
TRBJ1-1,.,few,TRBV10-3,CAISRDTEAFF,TGTGCCATCAGTCGAGACACTGAAGCTTTCTTT
TRBJ2-6,.,few,TRBV7-9,CASSFISGANVLTF,TGTGCCAGCAGCTTTATCTCTGGGGCCAACGTCCTGACTTTC
TRBJ2-7,.,.,TRBV11-2,CASSLGQGRVYEQYF,TGTGCCAGCAGCTTAGGGCAGGGAAGGGTCTACGAGCAGTACTTC
TRBJ2-2,TRBD1,.,TRBV10-3,CAISEPRQGHTGELFF,TGTGCCATCAGTGAGCCCCGACAGGGACACACCGGGGAGCTGTTTTTT
TRBJ1-3,.,.,TRBV6-5,CASSYAGAGGNTIYF,TGTGCCAGCAGTTACGCGGGCGCGGGAGGAAACACCATATATTTT
TRBJ2-7,TRBD1,.,TRBV30,CAWSPGQGAGEQYF,TGTGCCTGGAGCCCGGGACAGGGGGCGGGGGAGCAGTACTTC
TRBJ2-1,.,.,TRBV4-1,CASHAYNEQFF,TGCGCCAGTCATGCCTACAATGAGCAGTTCTTC
TRBJ1-1,TRBD1,.,TRBV29-1,CSTRTGGDGTEAFF,TGCAGCACAAGGACAGGGGGCGATGGAACTGAAGCTTTCTTT
TRBJ2-7,.,few,TRBV5-6,CASSLEVSSYEQYF,TGTGCCAGCAGCTTGGAAGTGAGCTCCTACGAGCAGTACTTC
TRBJ2-1,TRBD2,.,TRBV5-4,CASSPLSGSSYNEQFF,TGTGCCAGCAGCCCTCTGAGCGGGAGCTCCTACAATGAGCAGTTCTTC
TRBJ2-1,TRBD1,.,TRBV27,CASRWTGVNPYNEQFF,TGTGCCAGCAGATGGACAGGGGTCAATCCCTACAATGAGCAGTTCTTC
TRBJ2-7,.,.,TRBV2,CASKVQRPNYEQYF,TGTGCCAGCAAGGTCCAGCGGCCAAACTACGAGCAGTACTTC
TRBJ1-5,TRBD1,few,TRBV29-1,CSVADRGARQPQHF,TGCAGCGTTGCGGACAGGGGGGCACGACAGCCCCAGCATTTT
TRBJ2-2,.,.,TRBV2,CASSELYTGELFF,TGTGCCAGCAGTGAACTATACACCGGGGAGCTGTTTTTT
TRBJ2-4,TRBD1,.,TRBV5-4,CASSFRTGAGSHDQYF,TGTGCCAGCAGCTTCCGGACAGGGGCCGGGTCCCACGATCAGTACTTC
TRBJ2-4,.,few,TRBV7-9,CASSLYTIYRDTQNIQYF,TGTGCCAGCAGCTTATATACTATCTACCGGGACACCCAAAACATTCAGTACTTC
TRBJ2-7,TRBD2,.,TRBV9,CASSVGLAGLYEQYF,TGTGCCAGCAGCGTAGGACTAGCGGGCCTTTACGAGCAGTACTTC
TRBJ2-5,.,.,TRBV5-1,CASSFQGQTQYF,TGCGCCAGCAGCTTTCAGGGGCAGACCCAGTACTTC
TRBJ2-2,.,few,TRBV13,CASSPTFSTGELFF,TGTGCCAGCAGCCCTACCTTCTCCACCGGGGAGCTGTTTTTT
TRBJ2-1,TRBD2,.,TRBV7-9,CASSPTGGYFYNEQFF,TGTGCCAGCAGCCCTACGGGGGGTTATTTCTACAATGAGCAGTTCTTC
TRBJ2-1,TRBD2,.,TRBV6-6,CASTVAGVNNEQFF,TGTGCCAGCACCGTAGCGGGAGTGAACAATGAGCAGTTCTTC
TRBJ1-4,TRBD1,.,TRBV6-5,CASRAGQGNEKLFF,TGTGCCAGCAGAGCGGGACAGGGGAATGAAAAACTGTTTTTT
TRBJ2-1,TRBD2,.,TRBV19,CASRRSGRAVNNEQFF,TGTGCCAGTAGGAGGTCCGGGAGGGCAGTAAACAATGAGCAGTTCTTC
TRBJ2-1,.,.,TRBV4-2,CASSQGSMGLKNEQFF,TGTGCCAGCAGCCAAGGCAGCATGGGACTTAAAAATGAGCAGTTCTTC
TRBJ1-2,.,few,TRBV2,CATGGGNYGYTF,TGTGCCACCGGGGGGGGCAACTATGGCTACACCTTC
TRBJ2-3,.,.,TRBV7-9,CASSLSRRGPRTDTQYF,TGTGCCAGCAGCTTATCACGGAGGGGTCCACGCACAGATACGCAGTATTTT
TRBJ1-2,TRBD1,few,TRBV6-5,CAASGTVGMGGYTF,TGTGCCGCCTCCGGGACAGTTGGAATGGGTGGCTACACCTTC
TRBJ2-7,TRBD2,few,TRBV6-1,CASSVWTGGIYEQYF,TGTGCCAGCAGTGTTTGGACGGGAGGAATCTACGAGCAGTACTTC
TRBJ1-5,.,.,TRBV2,CASSGVNRVSQPQHF,TGTGCCAGCAGTGGGGTTAACAGGGTTTCTCAGCCCCAGCATTTT
TRBJ2-7,TRBD1,.,TRBV30,CAWDRGPYEQYF,TGTGCCTGGGACAGGGGGCCTTACGAGCAGTACTTC
TRBJ1-1,.,few,TRBV18,CASSPYTPGTEAFF,TGTGCCAGCTCACCATACACCCCTGGCACTGAAGCTTTCTTT
TRBJ2-2,.,few,TRBV23-1,CASSQSQGPGTGELFF,TGCGCCAGCAGTCAATCTCAGGGTCCGGGCACCGGGGAGCTGTTTTTT
TRBJ2-1,TRBD1,.,TRBV19,CATRAVQGASYNEQFF,TGTGCCACCCGCGCGGTACAGGGGGCCTCCTACAATGAGCAGTTCTTC
TRBJ1-6,.,few,TRBV13,CASSSGANSPLHF,TGTGCCAGCAGCTCGGGTGCGAATTCACCCCTCCACTTT
TRBJ2-7,TRBD1,.,TRBV29-1,CSVMDRHWERPTYEQYF,TGCAGCGTAATGGACAGGCATTGGGAACGACCTACCTACGAGCAGTACTTC